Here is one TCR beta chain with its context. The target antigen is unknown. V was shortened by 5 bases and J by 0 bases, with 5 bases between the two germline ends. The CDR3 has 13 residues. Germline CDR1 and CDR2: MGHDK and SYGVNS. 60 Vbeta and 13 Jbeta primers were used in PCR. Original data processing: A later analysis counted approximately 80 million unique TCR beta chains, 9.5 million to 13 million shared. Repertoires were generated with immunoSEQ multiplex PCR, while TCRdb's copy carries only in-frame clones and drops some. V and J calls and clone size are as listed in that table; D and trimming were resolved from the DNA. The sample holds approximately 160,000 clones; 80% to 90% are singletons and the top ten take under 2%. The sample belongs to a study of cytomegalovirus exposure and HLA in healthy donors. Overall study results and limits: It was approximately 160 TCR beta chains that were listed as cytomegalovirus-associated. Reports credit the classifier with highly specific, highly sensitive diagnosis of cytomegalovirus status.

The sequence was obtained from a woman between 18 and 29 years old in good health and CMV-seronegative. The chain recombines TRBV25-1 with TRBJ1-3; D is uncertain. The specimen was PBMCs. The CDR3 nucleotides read TGTGCCAGCAGTCACAGCTCTGGAAACACCATATATTTT. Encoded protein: CASSHSSGNTIYF.